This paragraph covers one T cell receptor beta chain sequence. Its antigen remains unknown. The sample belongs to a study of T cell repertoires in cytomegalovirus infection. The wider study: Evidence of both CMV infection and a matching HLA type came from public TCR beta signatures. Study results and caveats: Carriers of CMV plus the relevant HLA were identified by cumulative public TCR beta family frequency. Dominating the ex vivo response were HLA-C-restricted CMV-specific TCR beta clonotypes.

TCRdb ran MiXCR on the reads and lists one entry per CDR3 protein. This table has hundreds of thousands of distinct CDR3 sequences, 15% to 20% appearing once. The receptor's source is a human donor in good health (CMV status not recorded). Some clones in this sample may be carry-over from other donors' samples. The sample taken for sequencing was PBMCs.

CDR3 amino acids: CASSGHAGSSGNTIYF. For the CDR3, the DNA is TGTGCCAGCAGCGGGCACGCAGGGAGCTCTGGAAACACCATATATTTT. This chain connects TRBV7-9 to TRBJ1-3, with D perhaps matching TRBD1 (5 bases). The CDR3 contains 16 residues. Trimming took 5 bases from V and 0 from J, leaving 14 bases between them. Germline V gene data show CDR1 as SEHNR and CDR2 as FQNEAQ (reference sequence). The full variable domain, its missing parts supplied by reference TRBV7-9 and TRBJ1-3, is DTGVSQNPRHKITKRGQNVTFRCDPISEHNRLYWYRQTLGQGPEFLTYFQNEAQLEKSRLLSDRFSAERPKGSFSTLEIQRTEQGDSAMYLCASSGHAGSSGNTIYFGEGSWLTVV.